This TCR beta chain comes out of a study of CD8 T cells in Susac syndrome. Germline loops: CDR1 SEHNR, CDR2 FQNEAQ (reference sequence). After removal of 2 bases from V and 4 bases from J, the junction contained 6 bases not matched to a gene. This CDR3 is built from 15 residues. The RNA input was about 0.45 to 1 ug, and it was reverse transcribed with random hexamers. The authors amplified TCR beta CDR3 across 54 Vbeta and 13 Jbeta using immunoSEQ multiplex PCR. TCRdb reanalysed the immunoSEQ multiplex PCR reads using MiXCR and keeps one entry per CDR3 protein. The data show 140,000 or so distinct CDR3 sequences, 90% to 95% seen once. Peripheral blood CD8+ and CD4+ T cells were profiled by TCR beta sequencing. The multiple sclerosis controls were treatment-naive patients affected by stable or active relapsing-remitting disease. Negative magnetic isolation gave CD8+ and CD4+ cells; FACS enriched CD8+ TEMRA.

The sample comprised CD4+ T cells from PBMCs. The TCR comes from a human donor with multiple sclerosis. The chain uses TRBV7-9 and TRBJ2-7, with 9 positions matching TRBD1. The CDR3 DNA is TGTGCCAGCAGCTTAACGGGGACAGGGATGTACGAGCAGTACTTC. Residues: CASSLTGTGMYEQYF.